These T cell receptor beta chains were read from a single sample in a study of beta chain features in type 1 diabetes. TCRdb's table, derived via immunoSEQ multiplex PCR, lists solely in-frame clones and lacks some. Among some 350,000 clones listed, around an eighth were seen once. Sequenced input: naive CD4+ T cells from blood. The receptors originated from a woman aged 18-29 years with type 1 diabetes. CDR3s include the opening cysteine and the closing phenylalanine or tryptophan. A D gene is named only where the DNA matches it firmly. Part of the rows lack a size; the others show once, few, many or a class for expanded clones.

cdr3_aa: CASSIGALISTDTQYF; cdr3_nt: TGCGCCAGCAGCATAGGGGCCCTGATCAGCACAGATACGCAGTATTTT; v_call: TRBV5-1; d_call: -; clone_size: -; j_call: TRBJ2-3; cdr3_length: 16
cdr3_aa: CASGLAGTYEQYF; cdr3_nt: TGTGCCAGTGGTCTAGCGGGAACCTACGAGCAGTACTTC; v_call: TRBV25-1; d_call: TRBD2; clone_size: -; j_call: TRBJ2-7; cdr3_length: 13
cdr3_aa: CASTTRGQGLNYGYTF; cdr3_nt: TGTGCCAGCACTACACGAGGGCAGGGGCTAAACTATGGCTACACCTTC; v_call: TRBV6-6; d_call: -; clone_size: -; j_call: TRBJ1-2; cdr3_length: 16
cdr3_aa: CASSWDSPGANEKLFF; cdr3_nt: TGCGCCAGCAGCTGGGACAGCCCAGGGGCTAATGAAAAACTGTTTTTT; v_call: TRBV5-1; d_call: TRBD1; clone_size: -; j_call: TRBJ1-4; cdr3_length: 16
cdr3_aa: CASSLDRIAGVTYNEQFF; cdr3_nt: TGTGCCAGCAGCTTAGACCGGATAGCGGGAGTAACATACAATGAGCAGTTCTTC; v_call: TRBV7-8; d_call: TRBD2; clone_size: -; j_call: TRBJ2-1; cdr3_length: 18
cdr3_aa: CASSSGTGTSGELFF; cdr3_nt: TGTGCCAGCAGCTCCGGGACAGGGACATCCGGGGAGCTGTTTTTT; v_call: TRBV9; d_call: TRBD1; clone_size: -; j_call: TRBJ2-2; cdr3_length: 15
cdr3_aa: CASSTWTSGAYEQYF; cdr3_nt: TGTGCCAGCAGTACCTGGACTAGCGGGGCCTACGAGCAGTACTTC; v_call: TRBV27; d_call: TRBD2; clone_size: -; j_call: TRBJ2-7; cdr3_length: 15
cdr3_aa: CASSPTGVSGNEQFF; cdr3_nt: TGTGCCAGCAGCCCGACAGGGGTTTCTGGTAATGAGCAGTTCTTC; v_call: TRBV7-3; d_call: TRBD1; clone_size: few; j_call: TRBJ2-1; cdr3_length: 15
cdr3_aa: CASSRPSGRLQNNEQFF; cdr3_nt: TGCGCCAGCAGCCGCCCTAGCGGGAGGCTCCAAAACAATGAGCAGTTCTTC; v_call: TRBV4-1; d_call: TRBD2; clone_size: -; j_call: TRBJ2-1; cdr3_length: 17
cdr3_aa: CASSSGGETQYF; cdr3_nt: TGTGCCAGCAGTAGCGGAGGGGAGACCCAGTACTTC; v_call: TRBV2; d_call: -; clone_size: -; j_call: TRBJ2-5; cdr3_length: 12
cdr3_aa: CASNPGTGYGYTF; cdr3_nt: TGTGCCAGCAATCCCGGGACAGGGTATGGCTACACCTTC; v_call: TRBV28; d_call: TRBD1; clone_size: -; j_call: TRBJ1-2; cdr3_length: 13
cdr3_aa: CASSLVGAGVGETQYF; cdr3_nt: TGTGCCAGCAGCTTAGTGGGTGCCGGGGTTGGTGAGACCCAGTACTTC; v_call: TRBV7-2; d_call: -; clone_size: few; j_call: TRBJ2-5; cdr3_length: 16
cdr3_aa: CASSLPLGGELFF; cdr3_nt: TGCGCCAGCAGCTTGCCCCTCGGGGGGGAGCTGTTTTTT; v_call: TRBV5-1; d_call: -; clone_size: few; j_call: TRBJ2-2; cdr3_length: 13
cdr3_aa: CASSHGQSAEQFF; cdr3_nt: TGTGCCAGCAGCCATGGACAATCGGCTGAGCAGTTCTTC; v_call: TRBV4-2; d_call: -; clone_size: -; j_call: TRBJ2-1; cdr3_length: 13
cdr3_aa: CASSLAGRDTQYF; cdr3_nt: TGTGCCAGCAGTTTAGCGGGACGAGATACGCAGTATTTT; v_call: TRBV28; d_call: -; clone_size: once; j_call: TRBJ2-3; cdr3_length: 13
cdr3_aa: CASSLQGTGNTEAFF; cdr3_nt: TGTGCCAGCAGCTTACAAGGGACAGGGAACACTGAAGCTTTCTTT; v_call: TRBV7-9; d_call: TRBD1; clone_size: few; j_call: TRBJ1-1; cdr3_length: 15
cdr3_aa: CASSRDGSYGYTF; cdr3_nt: TGTGCCAGCAGTCGGGACGGGAGCTATGGCTACACCTTC; v_call: TRBV6-5; d_call: -; clone_size: few; j_call: TRBJ1-2; cdr3_length: 13
cdr3_aa: CASSPRWDMNTEAFF; cdr3_nt: TGTGCCAGCAGCCCTCGCTGGGACATGAACACTGAAGCTTTCTTT; v_call: TRBV9; d_call: -; clone_size: -; j_call: TRBJ1-1; cdr3_length: 15
cdr3_aa: CASKGGPNTGELFF; cdr3_nt: TGTGCCAGTAAAGGGGGCCCCAACACCGGGGAGCTGTTTTTT; v_call: TRBV19; d_call: TRBD1; clone_size: -; j_call: TRBJ2-2; cdr3_length: 14
cdr3_aa: CAISWEEPGNEQFF; cdr3_nt: TGTGCCATTTCATGGGAGGAGCCCGGAAATGAGCAGTTCTTC; v_call: TRBV9; d_call: -; clone_size: -; j_call: TRBJ2-1; cdr3_length: 14
cdr3_aa: CASSTTLNTGELFF; cdr3_nt: TGCGCCAGCAGCACTACCTTGAACACCGGGGAGCTGTTTTTT; v_call: TRBV5-1; d_call: -; clone_size: few; j_call: TRBJ2-2; cdr3_length: 14
cdr3_aa: CASSVGQQETQYF; cdr3_nt: TGTGCCAGCAGCGTAGGGCAGCAAGAGACCCAGTACTTC; v_call: TRBV9; d_call: -; clone_size: few; j_call: TRBJ2-5; cdr3_length: 13
cdr3_aa: CSVIIVNTEAFF; cdr3_nt: TGCAGCGTTATAATAGTAAACACTGAAGCTTTCTTT; v_call: TRBV29-1; d_call: -; clone_size: few; j_call: TRBJ1-1; cdr3_length: 12
cdr3_aa: CASSPRTSGNEQFF; cdr3_nt: TGTGCCAGCAGCCCCAGGACTAGCGGCAATGAGCAGTTCTTC; v_call: TRBV11-2; d_call: TRBD2; clone_size: -; j_call: TRBJ2-1; cdr3_length: 14
cdr3_aa: CASSSTGGFGKLFF; cdr3_nt: TGTGCCAGCAGTTCAACAGGGGGTTTCGGGAAACTGTTTTTT; v_call: TRBV27; d_call: TRBD1; clone_size: few; j_call: TRBJ1-4; cdr3_length: 14
cdr3_aa: CASSLLGRGDTQYF; cdr3_nt: TGTGCCAGCAGCTTACTGGGCAGGGGGGATACGCAGTATTTT; v_call: TRBV7-9; d_call: TRBD1; clone_size: -; j_call: TRBJ2-3; cdr3_length: 14
cdr3_aa: CSVEGASSTDTQYF; cdr3_nt: TGCAGCGTCGAAGGTGCCAGTAGCACAGATACGCAGTATTTT; v_call: TRBV29-1; d_call: -; clone_size: -; j_call: TRBJ2-3; cdr3_length: 14
cdr3_aa: CASSPWGLGNTEAFF; cdr3_nt: TGTGCCAGCAGCCCATGGGGGCTGGGGAACACTGAAGCTTTCTTT; v_call: TRBV4-2; d_call: -; clone_size: few; j_call: TRBJ1-1; cdr3_length: 15
cdr3_aa: CASSRSGSGVYNEQFF; cdr3_nt: TGTGCCAGCAGTCGAAGCGGGAGTGGAGTCTACAATGAGCAGTTCTTC; v_call: TRBV28; d_call: TRBD2; clone_size: few; j_call: TRBJ2-1; cdr3_length: 16
cdr3_aa: CAWRTGHRYGYTF; cdr3_nt: TGTGCCTGGAGGACAGGGCATAGATATGGCTACACCTTC; v_call: TRBV30; d_call: TRBD1; clone_size: -; j_call: TRBJ1-2; cdr3_length: 13
cdr3_aa: CASAQVVGGNQPQHF; cdr3_nt: TGTGCCAGCGCCCAGGTCGTGGGAGGCAATCAGCCCCAGCATTTT; v_call: TRBV6-1; d_call: -; clone_size: -; j_call: TRBJ1-5; cdr3_length: 15
cdr3_aa: CASSRHRGYNEQFF; cdr3_nt: TGTGCCAGCAGTCGGCACAGGGGATACAATGAGCAGTTCTTC; v_call: TRBV6-5; d_call: TRBD1; clone_size: -; j_call: TRBJ2-1; cdr3_length: 14
cdr3_aa: CASSHITGSNTGELFF; cdr3_nt: TGCGCCAGCAGCCACATCACAGGGTCGAACACCGGGGAGCTGTTTTTT; v_call: TRBV5-1; d_call: -; clone_size: -; j_call: TRBJ2-2; cdr3_length: 16
cdr3_aa: CASSSGRLEKLFF; cdr3_nt: TGTGCCAGCAGTTCCGGCAGGTTGGAAAAACTGTTTTTT; v_call: TRBV27; d_call: -; clone_size: -; j_call: TRBJ1-4; cdr3_length: 13
cdr3_aa: CAWSVPGWNYGYTF; cdr3_nt: TGTGCCTGGAGTGTACCAGGCTGGAACTATGGCTACACCTTC; v_call: TRBV30; d_call: -; clone_size: few; j_call: TRBJ1-2; cdr3_length: 14
cdr3_aa: CASSPLAVDYNEQFF; cdr3_nt: TGTGCCAGCAGTCCTTTGGCGGTAGATTACAATGAGCAGTTCTTC; v_call: TRBV6-5; d_call: -; clone_size: few; j_call: TRBJ2-1; cdr3_length: 15
cdr3_aa: CASSPVISEIQETQYF; cdr3_nt: TGTGCCAGCTCACCAGTTATTAGCGAAATACAAGAGACCCAGTACTTC; v_call: TRBV18; d_call: -; clone_size: -; j_call: TRBJ2-5; cdr3_length: 16
cdr3_aa: CASSAGTSGRFLGTGELFF; cdr3_nt: TGTGCCAGCAGCGCCGGGACTAGCGGGAGGTTCTTGGGCACCGGGGAGCTGTTTTTT; v_call: TRBV9; d_call: TRBD2; clone_size: few; j_call: TRBJ2-2; cdr3_length: 19
cdr3_aa: CAWSAGQSSGNTIYF; cdr3_nt: TGTGCCTGGTCGGCCGGACAGAGCTCTGGAAACACCATATATTTT; v_call: TRBV30; d_call: -; clone_size: few; j_call: TRBJ1-3; cdr3_length: 15
cdr3_aa: CASKLAGYPDTQYF; cdr3_nt: TGTGCCAGCAAACTAGCGGGATACCCAGATACGCAGTATTTT; v_call: TRBV6-5; d_call: TRBD2; clone_size: few; j_call: TRBJ2-3; cdr3_length: 14
cdr3_aa: CSVAHRSYEQYF; cdr3_nt: TGCAGCGTTGCCCACAGATCCTACGAGCAGTACTTC; v_call: TRBV29-1; d_call: -; clone_size: many; j_call: TRBJ2-7; cdr3_length: 12
cdr3_aa: CASRPTSGSTDTQYF; cdr3_nt: TGTGCCAGCAGGCCTACTAGCGGATCGACGGATACGCAGTATTTT; v_call: TRBV7-2; d_call: TRBD2; clone_size: -; j_call: TRBJ2-3; cdr3_length: 15
cdr3_aa: CASSPPGQGNEQFF; cdr3_nt: TGTGCCAGCAGCCCGCCGGGACAGGGAAATGAGCAGTTCTTC; v_call: TRBV7-9; d_call: TRBD1; clone_size: -; j_call: TRBJ2-1; cdr3_length: 14
cdr3_aa: CASSRQGAGNIQYF; cdr3_nt: TGTGCCAGTAGTAGACAGGGGGCCGGAAACATTCAGTACTTC; v_call: TRBV19; d_call: TRBD1; clone_size: -; j_call: TRBJ2-4; cdr3_length: 14